This TCR beta chain was captured by sequencing in a study of T cell repertoires in cytomegalovirus infection. For the study at large: In public TCR beta signatures, there were indications of both CMV infection and matching HLA type.

Findings of the study overall: Summed frequency of public TCR beta families distinguished CMV carriers with the relevant HLA.

This clonotype was picked up a small number of times. What it binds is not known. This CDR3 region has 16 residues. Trimming took 3 bases from V and 6 from J, leaving 17 bases between them. TCRdb itself ran the reads through MiXCR, one entry per CDR3 protein. The sample lists some 390,000 distinct CDR3 sequences, over 15% seen once, with roughly 8.7% in the top ten. Sequencing used PBMCs. This receptor was taken from a human donor in good health (CMV status not recorded). Some clones in this sample may be carry-over from other donors' samples. The V call is TRBV12-3 or TRBV12-4, the J call TRBJ1-4; D is perhaps TRBD1 (5 bases). Written as DNA, the CDR3 is TGTGCCAGCAGTTTCTTTCCCGCAGGGAGGTATGAAAAACTGTTTTTT. This sequence encodes CASSFFPAGRYEKLFF.